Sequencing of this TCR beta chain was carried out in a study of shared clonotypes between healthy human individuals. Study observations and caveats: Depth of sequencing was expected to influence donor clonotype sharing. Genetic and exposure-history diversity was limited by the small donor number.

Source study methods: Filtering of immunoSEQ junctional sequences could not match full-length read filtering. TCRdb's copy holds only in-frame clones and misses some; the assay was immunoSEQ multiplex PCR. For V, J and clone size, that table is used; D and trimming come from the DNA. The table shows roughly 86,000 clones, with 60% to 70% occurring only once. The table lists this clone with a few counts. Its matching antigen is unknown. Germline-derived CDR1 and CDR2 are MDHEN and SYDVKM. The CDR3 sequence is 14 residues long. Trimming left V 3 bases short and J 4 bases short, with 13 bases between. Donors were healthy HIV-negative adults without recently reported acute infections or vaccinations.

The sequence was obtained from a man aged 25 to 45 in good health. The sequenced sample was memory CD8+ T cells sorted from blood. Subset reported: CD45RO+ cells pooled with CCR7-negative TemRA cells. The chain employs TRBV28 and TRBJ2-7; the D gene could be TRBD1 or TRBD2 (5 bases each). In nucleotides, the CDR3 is TGTGCCAGCAGTTTTGGTGGGTGGGGGTACGAGCAGTACTTC. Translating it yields CASSFGGWGYEQYF.